These T cell receptor beta chains were read from a single sample in a study of cytomegalovirus exposure and HLA in healthy donors. Generated by immunoSEQ multiplex PCR, the TCRdb table keeps only in-frame clones and is missing some. The sample consists of 60,000 to 75,000 clones, 73% of them appearing once. Sequencing was performed on PBMCs. The source of these receptors is a man aged 50 to 60 in good health and CMV-seronegative. CDR3s include the opening cysteine and the closing phenylalanine or tryptophan. The order of the fields is J gene, clone size, D gene, CDR3 length, V gene, CDR3 protein, CDR3 DNA. A D gene is named only where the DNA matches it firmly. Size values are once, few and many counts, or a class for expanded clones, and some rows have none.

TRBJ2-2	NA	TRBD2	14	TRBV6-1	CASSGLALTGELFF	TGTGCCAGCAGTGGACTAGCGTTGACCGGGGAGCTGTTTTTT
TRBJ1-6	NA	TRBD1	13	TRBV6-5	CASSRQGNSPLHF	TGTGCCAGCAGTCGACAGGGAAATTCACCCCTCCACTTT
TRBJ2-2	NA	NA	16	TRBV13	CASSLAGGHSTGELFF	TGTGCCAGCAGCTTAGCCGGGGGGCATAGCACCGGGGAGCTGTTTTTT
TRBJ1-2	NA	NA	14	TRBV5-1	CASSLVPATGGYTF	TGCGCCAGCAGCTTGGTGCCAGCAACAGGAGGCTACACCTTC
TRBJ2-3	NA	TRBD2	13	TRBV18	CASSREGSDTQYF	TGTGCCAGCTCACGGGAGGGGTCAGATACGCAGTATTTT
TRBJ2-4	once	TRBD1	15	TRBV6-5	CASSSDRGWGNIQYF	TGTGCCAGCAGCTCGGACAGGGGGTGGGGAAACATTCAGTACTTC
TRBJ1-3	NA	NA	15	TRBV2	CASASRAGQGNTIYF	TGTGCCAGCGCGTCCCGGGCAGGGCAAGGAAACACCATATATTTT
TRBJ1-2	NA	TRBD1	12	TRBV19	CASSAGGSGYTF	TGTGCCAGTAGTGCAGGGGGGAGTGGCTACACCTTC
TRBJ1-2	few	NA	15	TRBV18	CASSPDRAPTYGYTF	TGTGCCAGCTCACCAGACAGAGCCCCTACCTATGGCTACACCTTC
TRBJ2-2	NA	TRBD2	15	TRBV11-2	CASSSGLAGGGELFF	TGTGCCAGCAGCTCGGGACTAGCGGGGGGCGGGGAGCTGTTTTTT
TRBJ2-2	NA	NA	16	TRBV5-1	CASSVGTGLNTGELFF	TGCGCCAGCAGCGTGGGGACGGGACTTAACACCGGGGAGCTGTTTTTT
TRBJ1-6	NA	TRBD1	17	TRBV9	CASSFNRDRGKNSPLHF	TGTGCCAGCAGCTTCAACCGGGACAGGGGGAAGAATTCACCCCTCCACTTT
TRBJ1-5	few	NA	17	TRBV19	CASSGRVTGGGNQPQHF	TGTGCCAGTAGTGGCAGGGTGACCGGTGGTGGCAATCAGCCCCAGCATTTT
TRBJ1-2	NA	NA	14	TRBV6-1	CASTRARQEYGYTF	TGTGCCAGCACCCGGGCCCGACAGGAGTATGGCTACACCTTC
TRBJ2-3	few	TRBD2	16	TRBV5-4	CASSTSGGAKVDTQYF	TGTGCCAGCAGCACAAGCGGGGGGGCAAAGGTAGATACGCAGTATTTT
TRBJ1-2	NA	TRBD1	16	TRBV27	CASRGQGRLSLYGYTF	TGTGCCAGCAGAGGACAGGGGCGTTTAAGCCTCTATGGCTACACCTTC
TRBJ2-7	NA	NA	16	TRBV6-6	CASSRQGGVTSYEQYF	TGTGCCAGCAGTCGCCAGGGGGGTGTTACATCCTACGAGCAGTACTTC
TRBJ2-5	NA	TRBD1	13	TRBV5-1	CASSFGTEETQYF	TGCGCCAGCAGCTTCGGGACAGAGGAGACCCAGTACTTC